This T cell receptor beta chain comes out of a study of T cells in Graves' hyperthyroidism and ophthalmopathy. CDR3 length: 19 residues. The junction had 15 bases not matched to a gene; V was cut back by 2 bases and J by 2 bases. CDR1 is MNHNS and CDR2 is SASEGT in the germline V gene. This clonotype appeared many times. Its cognate antigen is unknown. RNA transcripts provided the source from which TCR beta CDR3 regions were amplified. The TCR CDR3 first-round RT-PCR relied on the HTBI primer set. TCRdb reprocessed the multiplex PCR reads via MiXCR and lists one record per CDR3 protein. The table has 480,000 or so distinct CDR3 sequences, over 13% seen once. Study observations and caveats: Expanded thyroid clonotypes (above 0.001) were mostly also found in blood.

The clonotype comes from a woman aged 18-35 years with Graves' hyperthyroidism. The chain employs TRBV6-1 and TRBJ1-5; TRBD1 aligns across 7 bases. Sequencing input: blood. The CDR3 protein is CASSEWLGTDWMGNQPQHF. The CDR3 bases are TGTGCCAGCAGTGAATGGTTGGGGACAGACTGGATGGGCAATCAGCCCCAGCATTTT.